This TCR beta chain was found in a study of CD8+ T cells in alopecia areata listed by TCRdb under 2018. Broadly, across the study: High-throughput TCRbeta sequencing was used to examine T cell clonal expansion in alopecia areata in both the C3H/HeJ mouse model and human patients. In humans, TCRbeta sequencing was performed on scalp tissue and on sorted CD4+ and CD8+ peripheral blood T cells from healthy controls and from patients with patchy or totalis/universalis alopecia areata. Amplification of TCRbeta CDR3 regions was done by immunoSEQ multiplex PCR using 35 Vbeta forward primers and 13 Jbeta reverse primers. Scalp clonality was compared among normal scalp (n=4), patchy alopecia areata scalp (n=8), and alopecia totalis/universalis scalp (n=8). The RNA source kit depended on sample type: the PAXgene miRNA kit for fixed scalp, the miRNeasy kit for PBMCs, and the RNeasy kit for mouse skin. The study at large found these results: Lesional scalp, especially in alopecia totalis/universalis, showed higher clonality and more expanded CD8+ clones than normal scalp, suggesting antigenic drive. Unlike mouse skin, where gammadelta T cells dominate, normal human skin contains resident alphabeta T cells that get sequenced too, which complicates analysis of the scalp TCR repertoire. Shared TCR sequences between patients were less evident than in mice, which may be partly attributable to HLA diversity in the patient population.

Including the terminal cysteine and phenylalanine, the CDR3 comprises 16 residues. Only the CDR3 DNA stays, 48 bases, in frame from base 1. The germline V gene specifies SGDLS as CDR1 and YYNGEE as CDR2. Unmatched junction bases come to 4, with V trimmed by 0 bases and J by 7 bases. Preparation of the library involved the immunoSEQ multiplex PCR assay. RNA was extracted from all samples and reverse transcribed into cDNA, which served as template for TCR sequencing. First-strand cDNA was synthesized using SuperScript III with a 2:1 mix of oligo-dT and random hexamers. A synthetic immune receptor repertoire was used to assess amplification bias, and residual bias was removed computationally. The paper's processing steps were these. Raw reads were preprocessed to remove errors, and CDR3 was defined by IMGT conventions from the conserved cysteine to phenylalanine. To get clonality, Shannon entropy was normalized by log2 of the number of productive unique TCRs and the result was subtracted from 1. Scalp TCRbeta sequences were cross-referenced with sorted blood CD4 and CD8 repertoires so that the CD4 or CD8 identity of scalp clones could be inferred. TCRdb obtained this table from immuneACCESS and retained in-frame rearrangements with V and J assigned. These tables miss some clones; where compared with another copy, unresolved V genes account for less than half of the shortfall, and the remainder is unexplained. V and J calls and clone size are given by that table; D and trimming were obtained from the DNA. In this sample the table shows 110,000 or so clones, about 60% of which occur a single time. Around 2.8% of the sample belongs to the ten largest clones.

PBMCs were isolated by density centrifugation and stained for CD3, CD4 and CD8, and CD4+ and CD8+ T cells were sorted on a FACSAria. Unaffected controls provided scalp biopsies and blood samples. Turning to this clone: What antigen it recognizes has not been identified. Base qualities were left out, and no much larger clone turns up one base away.

This receptor chain uses TRBV9 and TRBJ2-1; 13 of the junction bases match TRBD2. The receptor's source is a human donor in good health. Sequenced sample: CD4+ T cells sorted from blood. The CDR3 here reads CASSVELAGGRNEQFF. Here is the DNA: TGTGCCAGCAGCGTAGAACTAGCGGGGGGGCGTAATGAGCAGTTCTTC. With the rest looked up from the reference TRBV9 and TRBJ2-1 genes rather than sequenced, the full variable domain is DSGVTQTPKHLITATGQRVTLRCSPRSGDLSVYWYQQSLDQGLQFLIQYYNGEERAKGNILERFSAQQFPDLHSELNLSSLELGDSALYFCASSVELAGGRNEQFFGPGTRLTVL.